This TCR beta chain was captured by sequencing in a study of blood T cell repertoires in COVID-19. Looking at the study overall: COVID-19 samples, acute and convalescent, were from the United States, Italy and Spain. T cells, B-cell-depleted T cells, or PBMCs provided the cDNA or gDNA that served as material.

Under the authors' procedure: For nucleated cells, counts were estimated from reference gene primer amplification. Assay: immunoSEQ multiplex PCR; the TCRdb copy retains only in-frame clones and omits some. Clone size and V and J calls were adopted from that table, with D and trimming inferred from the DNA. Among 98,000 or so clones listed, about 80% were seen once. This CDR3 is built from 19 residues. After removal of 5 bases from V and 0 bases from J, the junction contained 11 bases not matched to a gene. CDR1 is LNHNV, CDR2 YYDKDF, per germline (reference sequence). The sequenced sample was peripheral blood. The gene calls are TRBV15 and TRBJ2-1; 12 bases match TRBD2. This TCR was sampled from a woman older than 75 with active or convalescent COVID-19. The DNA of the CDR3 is TGTGCCACCAGCTCCCGGGGACTAGCGGGCTTAAGCTCCTACAATGAGCAGTTCTTC. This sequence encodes CATSSRGLAGLSSYNEQFF.